The clone carrying this T cell receptor (beta chain) was detected many times. Antigen unknown. V shed 2 bases and J shed 1 base, with 8 bases lying between them. The CDR3 covers 14 residues. Around 9.9 ml of fresh blood yielded the PBMCs by density gradient. RNA transcripts provided the template for amplifying TCR beta CDR3 regions. HTBI-primed RT-PCR formed the first round, and a multiplex PCR formed the second. MiXCR, applied by TCRdb to the multiplex PCR reads, yields one record per CDR3 protein. The sample yields about 620,000 distinct CDR3 sequences, about 24% seen once. This record belongs to a study of Graves' ophthalmopathy and Graves' hyperthyroidism. Study-level results: In predicting ophthalmopathy progression, the model reached over 70% sensitivity and 72.22% specificity.

Sequenced material: peripheral blood. This chain joins TRBV12-3 or TRBV12-4 and TRBJ1-1; possibly TRBD1 for D (5 bases). The source of this sequence is a woman aged 18-29 years with stable Graves' hyperthyroidism. Some clones in this sample may be carry-over from other donors' samples. This CDR3 reads CASSLTQANTEAFF. Written as DNA, the CDR3 is TGTGCCAGCAGTTTAACACAGGCGAACACTGAAGCTTTCTTT.